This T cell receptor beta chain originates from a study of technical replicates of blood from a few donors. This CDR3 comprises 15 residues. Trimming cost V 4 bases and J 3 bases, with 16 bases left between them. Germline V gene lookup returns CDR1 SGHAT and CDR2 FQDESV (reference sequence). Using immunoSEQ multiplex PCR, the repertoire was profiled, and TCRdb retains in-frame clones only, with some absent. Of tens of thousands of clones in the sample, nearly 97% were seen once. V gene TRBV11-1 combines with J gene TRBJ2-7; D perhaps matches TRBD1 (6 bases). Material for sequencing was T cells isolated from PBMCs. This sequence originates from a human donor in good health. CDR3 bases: TGTGCCAGCAGCTCAAACGAGGGGGTGTACTACGAGCAGTACTTC. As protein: CASSSNEGVYYEQYF.